These T cell receptor beta chains were read from a single sample in a study of vaccination and CD4 T cells after COVID-19. Antigens for these TCRs are unknown. TCRdb processed the PCR reads anew with MiXCR; each CDR3 protein has one entry. The table includes 5,500 or so distinct CDR3 sequences, over 60% detected once. The sample was CD4+ T cells from blood, cultured in vitro. The receptors derive from a human donor who had recovered from COVID-19. Each CDR3 is given with its conserved first and last residue. A D gene is named only where the DNA matches it firmly. Some rows have no size entry. The others give once, few or many, or a class for an expanded clone.

size | D | J | V | CDR3 | DNA
- | - | TRBJ2-1 | TRBV5-1 | CASSFDSLYNEQFF | TGCGCCAGCAGCTTTGACAGTTTATACAATGAGCAGTTCTTC
- | TRBD1 | TRBJ2-1 | TRBV5-4 | CASSLKGQSPYNEQFF | TGTGCCAGCAGCTTGAAGGGACAGTCCCCCTACAATGAGCAGTTCTTC
once | - | TRBJ2-7 | TRBV9 | CASSPRAGNYEQYF | TGTGCCAGCAGCCCCCGGGCGGGAAACTACGAGCAGTACTTC
- | TRBD1 | TRBJ1-2 | TRBV20-1 | CSARESADRGIGYTF | TGCAGTGCTAGAGAGTCTGCGGACAGGGGGATTGGCTACACCTTC
- | - | TRBJ1-6 | TRBV5-1 | CASGLNNSPLHF | TGCGCCAGCGGCCTAAATAATTCACCCCTCCACTTT
- | TRBD2 | TRBJ2-7 | TRBV19 | CASSIVFAGGSSYEQYF | TGTGCCAGTAGTATAGTTTTCGCGGGAGGATCCTCATACGAGCAGTACTTC
- | - | TRBJ2-5 | TRBV7-7 | CASSPDWLQETQYF | TGTGCCAGCAGTCCGGACTGGCTCCAAGAGACCCAGTACTTC
- | TRBD2 | TRBJ2-5 | TRBV11-3 | CASSFTLSGGLETQYF | TGTGCCAGCAGCTTCACTCTCAGCGGGGGCCTAGAGACCCAGTACTTC
- | - | TRBJ1-6 | TRBV4-1 | CASSQGAGIYNSPLHF | TGCGCCAGCAGCCAAGGGGCGGGGATTTATAATTCACCCCTCCACTTT
few | TRBD2 | TRBJ2-3 | TRBV11-2 | CASSLSGGGPTHRYF | TGTGCCAGCAGCTTAAGCGGCGGGGGGCCGACCCATAGGTATTTT
few | - | TRBJ2-1 | TRBV7-9 | CASSLAHEQFF | TGTGCCAGCAGCTTAGCCCATGAGCAGTTCTTC
few | - | TRBJ1-2 | TRBV19 | CASGDGYTF | TGTGCCAGTGGGGATGGCTACACCTTC
few | - | TRBJ1-5 | TRBV7-8 | CASSLGHGRNNQPQHF | TGTGCCAGCAGCTTAGGTCATGGGAGAAACAATCAGCCCCAGCATTTT
- | TRBD1 | TRBJ2-5 | TRBV20-1 | CSARGQGAFLETQYF | TGCAGTGCTAGGGGACAGGGGGCGTTTTTGGAGACCCAGTACTTC
- | - | TRBJ1-4 | TRBV28 | CASSKPGLLGTLFF | TGTGCCAGCAGTAAGCCGGGACTGCTAGGGACACTGTTTTTT